This section outlines one T cell receptor (beta chain) sequence together with its context. V shed 4 bases and J shed 2 bases, with 8 bases lying between them. The CDR3 is 13 residues long. The germline V gene encodes CDR1 ENHRY and CDR2 SYGVKD. Extraction of RNA preceded its reverse transcription into cDNA, which served as the sequencing template. The repertoire was sequenced with immunoSEQ multiplex PCR; TCRdb's copy has only in-frame clones and lacks some. Of 110,000 to 150,000 clones detected, roughly three fifths appear once; the ten largest clones hold 5% to 7%. The data are from a study of CD8+ T cells in alopecia areata.

V and J are TRBV10-3 and TRBJ1-2; D is perhaps TRBD1 (6 bases). The clonotype comes from a human donor with alopecia areata. The material was CD4+ T cells sorted from blood, obtained at week 0. As DNA, the CDR3 is TGTGCCATCAGTGGACAGGTCAACTATGGCTACACCTTC. This gives the protein CAISGQVNYGYTF.